These T cell receptor beta chains were read from a single sample in a study of cytomegalovirus exposure and HLA in healthy donors. The method was immunoSEQ multiplex PCR; TCRdb's version includes in-frame clones alone and lacks a portion of them. The table includes some 50,000 clones, about 71% detected once. The sample consisted of PBMCs. These receptors came from a woman between 45 and 60 years old in good health and CMV-seropositive. Both conserved end residues are trimmed from each CDR3. Fields, in order: J gene, V gene, CDR3 protein.

>TRBJ2-7|TRBV15
ATSRVRFGTGGSYEQY
>TRBJ2-1|TRBV19
ASIPLGSGAYNEQF
>TRBJ2-1|TRBV6-1
ASSDLAGGPNEQF
>TRBJ1-1|TRBV11-2
ASSVKNTEAF
>TRBJ1-5|TRBV6-5
ASSYSGQGEQPQH
>TRBJ2-1|TRBV7-9
ASSLRDRALRAYNEQF
>TRBJ2-4|TRBV7-9
ASSPPGVQAKNIQY
>TRBJ2-7|TRBV7-6
ASSLRGEQY
>TRBJ2-1|TRBV5-4
ASSLGGGALSNEQF
>TRBJ2-7|TRBV11-2
ASSLQTSGAYEQY
>TRBJ1-2|TRBV2
ASLGYGQGYGYT
>TRBJ2-1|TRBV5-5
ASQGASHSNEQF
>TRBJ1-4|TRBV4-2
ASSLTGLGGNEKLF
>TRBJ1-1|TRBV9
ASSVKRDMNTEAF
>TRBJ1-2|TRBV5-1
ASSLREANYGYT
>TRBJ1-5|TRBV6-1
ASVQGSNQPQH
>TRBJ2-5|TRBV9
ASSGPSGGPQETQY
>TRBJ1-2|TRBV4-3
ASSQDRGPPSNYGYT
>TRBJ2-4|TRBV2
ASSDGGRAGKNIQY
>TRBJ2-3|TRBV10-3
ATRGWLETDTQY
>TRBJ2-2|TRBV14
ASSQAQGRELF
>TRBJ1-2|TRBV7-3
ASSPGGGEHYGYT
>TRBJ1-1|TRBV6-5
ASSYQGTTEAF
>TRBJ2-7|TRBV4-1
ASSLNQGGSYEQY
>TRBJ1-1|TRBV7-3
ASSLQGQMTVNTEAF
>TRBJ1-1|TRBV6-1
ASSELFVTF
>TRBJ2-6|TRBV5-1
ASSPTSSGANVLT
>TRBJ1-1|TRBV7-9
ASSLGPRQKNTEAF
>TRBJ2-5|TRBV19
ASSIPGRGETQY
>TRBJ1-1|TRBV5-3
ARRVVTEAF
>TRBJ2-2|TRBV7-9
ASSPRTGPNTGELF
>TRBJ2-7|TRBV6-6
ASSLGGSYEQY
>TRBJ1-3|TRBV5-1
ASSLWGGSGNTIY
>TRBJ2-7|TRBV7-8
ASSLVQDYEQY
>TRBJ1-4|TRBV7-8
ASRSQGQPNEKLF
>TRBJ1-2|TRBV7-2
ASSPGQGRGYT
>TRBJ1-2|TRBV9
ASSVAGTGHYGYT
>TRBJ1-1|TRBV28
ASSLGRDGRGTEAF
>TRBJ2-1|TRBV19
ASQVGGSYNEQF
>TRBJ2-7|TRBV4-1
ASSQADRGSGEQY
>TRBJ2-7|TRBV7-2
ASSANGQVSYEQY
>TRBJ1-1|TRBV7-8
ASSPERGSTEAF
>TRBJ2-1|TRBV11-2
ASSASGGQGREQF
>TRBJ1-2|TRBV2
ASSDREVFGYT
>TRBJ1-2|TRBV2
ASNLDRYYGYT
>TRBJ1-2|TRBV27
ASSFKFGQSYGYT
>TRBJ1-1|TRBV29-1
SVGEYVTEAF
>TRBJ2-2|TRBV28
ASSRPLEGATGELF
>TRBJ2-1|TRBV4-1
ASSPGLTSYNEQF
>TRBJ2-1|TRBV6-1
ASSTRTSGYEQF
>TRBJ2-1|TRBV5-1
ASSLASGIENEQF
>TRBJ2-5|TRBV5-6
ASSLGYGVGETQY
>TRBJ2-1|TRBV10-3
AISEGGQPREQF
>TRBJ2-1|TRBV12-2
ASHAREGTGEQF
>TRBJ2-7|TRBV6-5
ASSPVPLSVEQY
>TRBJ2-2|TRBV5-1
ASNTGTSAWGGELF
>TRBJ1-4|TRBV7-9
ASSLIGQGATEKLF